In this sample, the clone carrying this T cell receptor beta chain turned up many times. Its antigen is undetermined. This record comes from a study of T-cell reconstitution after alpha-beta-depleted transplantation in children. Study-wide results and caveats: Surviving recipient T cells and intrathymic progenitors accounted for some patients' high TCRbeta diversity at day 60. There were reportedly several hundred expanded graft clones from which alpha-beta T cells came about two months after transplant. A year post-transplant, T-cell counts and diversity derived mostly from newly produced T cells.

Preparation of the TCRbeta library involved a method that used unique molecular identifiers. Each CDR3 protein gets one entry after TCRdb re-called the PCR reads with MiXCR. This repertoire shows around 450,000 distinct CDR3 sequences, under 12% found once; its top ten account for just over 2%. Trimming cost V 3 bases and J 0 bases, with 8 bases left between them. This CDR3 is built from 15 residues. In germline, CDR1 is MDHEN, CDR2 SYDVKM. The starting material was PBMCs, obtained before TCRalphabeta/CD19-depleted stem cell transplant. The gene calls are TRBV28 and TRBJ1-4; TRBD1 is a possible D gene (5 bases). The receptor was isolated from a child aged 2-15 years with inherited bone marrow failure, due to receive a stem cell transplant. The DNA of the CDR3 is TGTGCCAGCAGTTTTCGGGGGGCAACTAATGAAAAACTGTTTTTT. Encoded protein: CASSFRGATNEKLFF.